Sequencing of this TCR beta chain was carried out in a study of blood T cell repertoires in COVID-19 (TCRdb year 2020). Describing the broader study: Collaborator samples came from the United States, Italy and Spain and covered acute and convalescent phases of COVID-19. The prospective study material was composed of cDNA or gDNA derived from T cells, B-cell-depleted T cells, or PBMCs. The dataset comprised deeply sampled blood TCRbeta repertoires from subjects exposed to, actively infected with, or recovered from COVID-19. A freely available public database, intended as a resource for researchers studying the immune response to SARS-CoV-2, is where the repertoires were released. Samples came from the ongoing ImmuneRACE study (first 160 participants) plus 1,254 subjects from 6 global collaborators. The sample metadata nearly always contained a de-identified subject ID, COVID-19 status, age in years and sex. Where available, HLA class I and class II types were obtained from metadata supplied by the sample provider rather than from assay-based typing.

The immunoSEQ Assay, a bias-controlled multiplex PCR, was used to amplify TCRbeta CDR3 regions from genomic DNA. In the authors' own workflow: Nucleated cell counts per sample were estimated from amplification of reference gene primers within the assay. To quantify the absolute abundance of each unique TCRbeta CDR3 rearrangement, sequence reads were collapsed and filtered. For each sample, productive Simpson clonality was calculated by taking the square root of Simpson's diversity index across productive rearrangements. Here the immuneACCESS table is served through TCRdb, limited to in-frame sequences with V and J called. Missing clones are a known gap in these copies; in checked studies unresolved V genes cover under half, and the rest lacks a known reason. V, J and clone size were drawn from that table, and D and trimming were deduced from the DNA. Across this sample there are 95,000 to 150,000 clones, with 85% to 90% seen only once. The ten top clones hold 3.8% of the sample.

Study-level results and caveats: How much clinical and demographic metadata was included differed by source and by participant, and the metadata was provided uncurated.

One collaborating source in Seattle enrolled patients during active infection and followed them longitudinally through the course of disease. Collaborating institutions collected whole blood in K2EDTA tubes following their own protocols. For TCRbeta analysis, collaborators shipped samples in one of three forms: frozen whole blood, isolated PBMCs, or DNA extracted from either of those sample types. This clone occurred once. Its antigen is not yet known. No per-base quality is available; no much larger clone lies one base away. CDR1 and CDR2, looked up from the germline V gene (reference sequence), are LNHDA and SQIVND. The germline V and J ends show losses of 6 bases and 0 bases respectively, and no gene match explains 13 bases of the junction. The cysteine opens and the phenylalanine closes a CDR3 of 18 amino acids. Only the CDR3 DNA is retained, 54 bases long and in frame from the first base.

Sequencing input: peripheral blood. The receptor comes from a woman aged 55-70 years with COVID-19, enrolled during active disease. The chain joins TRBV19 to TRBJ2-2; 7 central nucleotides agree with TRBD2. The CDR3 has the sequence CASRALRSGESNTGELFF. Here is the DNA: TGTGCCAGTAGGGCGTTGAGGAGCGGGGAGTCGAACACCGGGGAGCTGTTTTTT.